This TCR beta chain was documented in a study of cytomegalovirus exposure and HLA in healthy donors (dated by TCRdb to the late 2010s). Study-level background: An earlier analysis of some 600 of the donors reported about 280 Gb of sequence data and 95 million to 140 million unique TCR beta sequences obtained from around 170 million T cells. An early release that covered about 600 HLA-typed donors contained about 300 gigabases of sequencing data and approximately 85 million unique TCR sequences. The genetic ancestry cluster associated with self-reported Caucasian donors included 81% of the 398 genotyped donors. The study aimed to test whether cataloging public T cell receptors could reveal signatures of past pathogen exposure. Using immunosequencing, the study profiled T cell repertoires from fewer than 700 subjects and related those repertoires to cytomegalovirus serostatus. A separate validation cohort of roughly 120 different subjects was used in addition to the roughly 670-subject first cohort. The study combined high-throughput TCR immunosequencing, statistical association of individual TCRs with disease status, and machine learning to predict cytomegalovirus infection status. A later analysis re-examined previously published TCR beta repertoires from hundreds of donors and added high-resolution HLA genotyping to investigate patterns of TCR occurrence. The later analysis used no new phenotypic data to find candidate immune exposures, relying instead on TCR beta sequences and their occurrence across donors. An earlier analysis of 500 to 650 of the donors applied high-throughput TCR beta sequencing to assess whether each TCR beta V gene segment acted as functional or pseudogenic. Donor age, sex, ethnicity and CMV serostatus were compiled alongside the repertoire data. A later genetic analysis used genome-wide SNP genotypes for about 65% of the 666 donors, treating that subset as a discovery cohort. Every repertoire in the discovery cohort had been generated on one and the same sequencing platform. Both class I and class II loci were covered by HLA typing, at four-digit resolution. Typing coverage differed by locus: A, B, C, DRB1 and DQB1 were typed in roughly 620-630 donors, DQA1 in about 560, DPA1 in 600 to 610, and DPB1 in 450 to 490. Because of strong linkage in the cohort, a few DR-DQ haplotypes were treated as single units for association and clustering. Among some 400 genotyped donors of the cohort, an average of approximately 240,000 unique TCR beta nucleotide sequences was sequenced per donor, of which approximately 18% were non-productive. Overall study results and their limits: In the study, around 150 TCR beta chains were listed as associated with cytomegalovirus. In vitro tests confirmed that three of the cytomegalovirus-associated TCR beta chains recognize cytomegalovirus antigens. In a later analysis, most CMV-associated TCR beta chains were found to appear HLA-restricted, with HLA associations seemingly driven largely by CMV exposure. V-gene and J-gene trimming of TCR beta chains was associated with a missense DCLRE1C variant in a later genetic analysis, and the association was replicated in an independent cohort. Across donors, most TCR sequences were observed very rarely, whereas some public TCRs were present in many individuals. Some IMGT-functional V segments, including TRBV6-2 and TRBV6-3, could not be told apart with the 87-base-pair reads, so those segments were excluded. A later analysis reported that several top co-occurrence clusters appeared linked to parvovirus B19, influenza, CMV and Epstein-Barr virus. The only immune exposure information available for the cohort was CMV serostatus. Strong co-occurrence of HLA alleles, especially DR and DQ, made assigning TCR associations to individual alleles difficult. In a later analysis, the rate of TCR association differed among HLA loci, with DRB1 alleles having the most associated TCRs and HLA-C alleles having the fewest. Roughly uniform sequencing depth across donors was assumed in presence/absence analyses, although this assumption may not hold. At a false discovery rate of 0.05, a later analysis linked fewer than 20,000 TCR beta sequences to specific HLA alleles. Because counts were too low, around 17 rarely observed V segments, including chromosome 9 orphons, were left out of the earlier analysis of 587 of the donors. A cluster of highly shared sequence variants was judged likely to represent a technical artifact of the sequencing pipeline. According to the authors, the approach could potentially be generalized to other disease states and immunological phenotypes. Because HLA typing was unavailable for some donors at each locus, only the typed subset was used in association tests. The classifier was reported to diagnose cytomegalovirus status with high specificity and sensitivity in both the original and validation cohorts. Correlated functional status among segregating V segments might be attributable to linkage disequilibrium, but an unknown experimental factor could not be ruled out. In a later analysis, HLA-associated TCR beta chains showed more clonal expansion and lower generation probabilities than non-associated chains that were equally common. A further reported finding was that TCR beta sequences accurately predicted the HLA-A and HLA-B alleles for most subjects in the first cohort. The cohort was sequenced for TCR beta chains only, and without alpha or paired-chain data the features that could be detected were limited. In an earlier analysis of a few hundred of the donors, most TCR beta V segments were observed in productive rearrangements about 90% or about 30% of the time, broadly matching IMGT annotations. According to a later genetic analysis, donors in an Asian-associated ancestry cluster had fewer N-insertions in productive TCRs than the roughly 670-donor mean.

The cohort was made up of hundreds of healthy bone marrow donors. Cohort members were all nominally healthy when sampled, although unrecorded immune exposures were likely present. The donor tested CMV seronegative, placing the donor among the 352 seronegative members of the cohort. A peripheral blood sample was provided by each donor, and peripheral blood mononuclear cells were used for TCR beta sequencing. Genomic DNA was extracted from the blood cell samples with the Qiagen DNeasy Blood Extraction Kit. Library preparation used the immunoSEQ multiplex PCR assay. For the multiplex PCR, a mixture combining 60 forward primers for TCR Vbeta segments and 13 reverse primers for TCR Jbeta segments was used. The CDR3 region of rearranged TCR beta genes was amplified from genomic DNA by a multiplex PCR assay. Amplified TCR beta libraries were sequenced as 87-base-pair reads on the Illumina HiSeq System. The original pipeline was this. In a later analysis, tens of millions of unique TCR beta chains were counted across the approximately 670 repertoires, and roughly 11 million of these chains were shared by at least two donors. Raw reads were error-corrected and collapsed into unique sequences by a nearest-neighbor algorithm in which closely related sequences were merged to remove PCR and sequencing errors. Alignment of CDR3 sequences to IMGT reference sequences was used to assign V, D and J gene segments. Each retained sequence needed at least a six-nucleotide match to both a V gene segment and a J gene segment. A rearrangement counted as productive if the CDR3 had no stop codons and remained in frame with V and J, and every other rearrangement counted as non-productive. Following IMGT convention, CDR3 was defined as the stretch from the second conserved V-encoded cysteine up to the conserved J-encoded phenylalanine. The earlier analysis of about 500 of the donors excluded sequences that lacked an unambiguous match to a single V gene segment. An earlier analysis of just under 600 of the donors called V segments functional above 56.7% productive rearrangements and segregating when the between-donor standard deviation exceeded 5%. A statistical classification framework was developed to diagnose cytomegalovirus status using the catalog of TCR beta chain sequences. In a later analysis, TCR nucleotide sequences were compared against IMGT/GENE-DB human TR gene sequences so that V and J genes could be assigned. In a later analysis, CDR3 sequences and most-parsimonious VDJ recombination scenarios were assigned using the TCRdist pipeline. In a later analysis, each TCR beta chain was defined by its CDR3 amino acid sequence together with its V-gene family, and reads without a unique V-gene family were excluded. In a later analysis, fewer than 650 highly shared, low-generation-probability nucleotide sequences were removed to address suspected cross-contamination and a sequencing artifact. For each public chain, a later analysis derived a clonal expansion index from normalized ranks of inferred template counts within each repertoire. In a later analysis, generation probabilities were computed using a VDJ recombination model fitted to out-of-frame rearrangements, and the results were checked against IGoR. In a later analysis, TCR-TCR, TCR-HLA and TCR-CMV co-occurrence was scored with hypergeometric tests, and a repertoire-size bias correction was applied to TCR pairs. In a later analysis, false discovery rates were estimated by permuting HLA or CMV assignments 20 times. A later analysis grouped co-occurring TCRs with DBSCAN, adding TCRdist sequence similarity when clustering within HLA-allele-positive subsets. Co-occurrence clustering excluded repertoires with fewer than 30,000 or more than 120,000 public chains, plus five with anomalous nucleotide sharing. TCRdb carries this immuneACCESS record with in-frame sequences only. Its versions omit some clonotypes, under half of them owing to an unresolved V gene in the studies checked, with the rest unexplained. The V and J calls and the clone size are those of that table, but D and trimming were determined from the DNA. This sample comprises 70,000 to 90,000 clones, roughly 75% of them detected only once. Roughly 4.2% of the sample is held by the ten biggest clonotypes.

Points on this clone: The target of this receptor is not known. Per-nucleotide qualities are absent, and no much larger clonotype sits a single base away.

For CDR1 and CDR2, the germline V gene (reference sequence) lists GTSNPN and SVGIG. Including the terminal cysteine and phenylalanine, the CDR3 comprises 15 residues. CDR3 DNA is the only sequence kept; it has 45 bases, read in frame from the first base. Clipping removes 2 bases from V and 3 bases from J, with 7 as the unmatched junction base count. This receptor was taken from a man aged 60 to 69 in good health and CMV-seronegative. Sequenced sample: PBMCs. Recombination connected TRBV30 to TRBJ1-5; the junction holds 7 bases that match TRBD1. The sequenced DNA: TGTGCCTGGAGTCGGGGACAGCCTTACAATCAGCCCCAGCATTTT. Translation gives CAWSRGQPYNQPQHF.